The 14 T cell receptor beta chains in this list originate from one sample, sequenced in a study of shared T cell receptors in the human thymus. Assay used: immunoSEQ multiplex PCR; TCRdb lists only in-frame clones, some missing. The sample records some 760,000 clones, 70% to 90% being singletons. This sample was shared with a second study, whose subject was human thymus T cells.

The specimen sequenced was thymocytes. Receptors were obtained from a girl in the first two years of life with a congenital heart defect.

This sequence joins TRBV29-1 and TRBJ2-7, with a possible D match to TRBD2 (6 bases). This CDR3 has 15 residues. Germline CDR1 is SQVTM and CDR2 is ANQGSEA. V lost 5 bases, J lost 6 bases, and 23 bases lay in between. The CDR3 sequence is CSVHVRAGINGEQYF. The CDR3 DNA is TGCAGCGTTCACGTTCGGGCGGGGATAAATGGCGAGCAGTACTTC.

The J gene is TRBJ2-3, the V gene TRBV9; TRBD2 might be the D (5 bases). There are 13 residues in the CDR3. Trimming pared 4 bases from V and 1 base from J, leaving 7 bases between. Germline CDR1 reads SGDLS; CDR2 reads YYNGEE. CDR3 DNA sequence: TGTGCCAGCAGCACCGGGGGCACAGATACGCAGTATTTT. Its protein is CASSTGGTDTQYF. Looking up the rest from reference TRBV9 and TRBJ2-3 gives the full variable domain: DSGVTQTPKHLITATGQRVTLRCSPRSGDLSVYWYQQSLDQGLQFLIQYYNGEERAKGNILERFSAQQFPDLHSELNLSSLELGDSALYFCASSTGGTDTQYFGPGTRLTVL.

The V and J genes are TRBV7-2 and TRBJ1-1, with D possibly TRBD1 on 6 matching bases. The CDR3 is 14 residues long. Germline CDR1 is SGHTA and CDR2 is FQGNSA. V gave up 4 bases and J gave up 1 base, with 10 bases separating them. This CDR3 reads CASSYRTANTEAFF. The CDR3, as DNA: TGTGCCAGCAGCTATCGGACAGCGAACACTGAAGCTTTCTTT.

The chain is built from TRBV9 and TRBJ1-2, with TRBD1 matching 8 bases. There are 18 residues in the CDR3. CDR1 and CDR2 (germline): SGDLS, YYNGEE. With 0 bases clipped from V and 8 bases from J, the junction kept 18 bases outside the gene matches. The CDR3 nucleotides read TGTGCCAGCAGCGTAGGGACCCCGGGACAGGAAACTCCGGGGGGCTACACCTTC. This gives the protein CASSVGTPGQETPGGYTF.

This chain links TRBV7-2 with TRBJ1-6; D unresolved. The CDR3 spans 19 residues. Germline CDR1 and CDR2: SGHTA and FQGNSA. Trimming pared 0 bases from V and 0 bases from J, leaving 15 bases between. The chain's CDR3 is CASSLASTSFSSYNSPLHF. In DNA form, the CDR3 reads TGTGCCAGCAGCTTAGCCTCAACCTCCTTTAGCTCCTATAATTCACCCCTCCACTTT.

In its sample, this clone was seen a few times. This chain uses TRBV5-6 with TRBJ1-2, with D uncertain. This CDR3 comprises 12 residues. The ends were cut back, 7 bases at V and 5 bases at J, with 12 bases in the middle. CDR1 is SGHDT and CDR2 is YYEEEE in the germline V gene. Here the CDR3 reads CASSTRPYGYTF. Here the CDR3 DNA reads TGTGCCAGCTCAACACGCCCTTATGGCTACACCTTC. The full variable domain, rest sourced from reference TRBV5-6 and TRBJ1-2, is DAGVTQSPTHLIKTRGQQVTLRCSPKSGHDTVSWYQQALGQGPQFIFQYYEEEERQRGNFPDRFSGHQFPNYSSELNVNALLLGDSALYLCASSTRPYGYTFGSGTRLTVV.

The chain has TRBV28 and TRBJ1-1; TRBD1 matches 7 bases. The CDR3 runs to 16 residues. V was clipped by 4 bases and J by 3 bases; unmatched bases: 11. The germline V gene has CDR1 MDHEN and CDR2 SYDVKM. DNA of the CDR3: TGTGCCAGCAGTTGGCAGGGGGGAATGACGTACACTGAAGCTTTCTTT. This sequence encodes CASSWQGGMTYTEAFF. Full variable domain (missing parts from reference TRBV28 and TRBJ1-1): DVKVTQSSRYLVKRTGEKVFLECVQDMDHENMFWYRQDPGLGLRLIYFSYDVKMKEKGDIPEGYSVSREKKERFSLILESASTNQTSMYLCASSWQGGMTYTEAFFGQGTRLTVV.

This clone was detected only a few times. V is TRBV7-2 and J is TRBJ2-5; 14 bases are a match to TRBD2. This CDR3 has 18 residues. The V segment lost 5 bases and the J segment 4 bases; nucleotides outside the gene matches: 12. Germline CDR1 and CDR2: SGHTA and FQGNSA. The CDR3 nucleotides are TGTGCCAGCAGCACCGGGACTAGCGGGGGAAAGGTGCGAGAGACCCAGTACTTC. This codes for CASSTGTSGGKVRETQYF.

The rearrangement joins TRBV4-3 to TRBJ2-1; TRBD1 might be the D (5 bases). This CDR3 contains 17 residues. V lost 0 bases to trimming and J lost 9 bases, with 21 bases between them. Germline lookup yields CDR1 LGHNA and CDR2 YSLEER. CDR3: CASSQDTVIRVDTEQFF. CDR3 nucleotides: TGCGCCAGCAGCCAAGATACGGTCATCAGGGTGGATACTGAGCAGTTCTTC.

The CDR3 spells CATGTGGDTEAFF. In nucleotides, the CDR3 is TGTGCCACCGGGACAGGCGGAGACACTGAAGCTTTCTTT. The V call is TRBV5-4, the J call TRBJ1-1, with 8 bases identical to TRBD1. The CDR3 totals 13 residues. Looked up from germline, CDR1 is SGHNT and CDR2 is YYREEE (reference sequence). V lost 9 bases to trimming and J lost 3 bases; unmatched junction nucleotides: 7.

This chain uses TRBV6-6 with TRBJ1-1; the D is unclear. The CDR3 length is 14 residues. Germline CDR1 MNHNY, CDR2 SVGAGI (reference sequence). V lost 5 bases and J lost 7, with 17 bases in between. The CDR3 region is CASSPRGLWGEAFF. CDR3 in DNA: TGTGCCAGCAGTCCCCGGGGTTTATGGGGTGAAGCTTTCTTT.

The chain combines TRBV28 with TRBJ1-3; tentative D call: TRBD1 (6 bases). The V end was cut by 6 bases, the J end by 0 bases, with 21 bases between. The CDR3 loop spans 18 amino acids. CDR1 and CDR2 (germline): MDHEN, SYDVKM. The CDR3 DNA reads TGTGCCAGCAGCCCGCCGGGACACCTTCTAAGCTCTGGAAACACCATATATTTT. Residues: CASSPPGHLLSSGNTIYF. The full variable domain, completed using reference TRBV28 and TRBJ1-3, is DVKVTQSSRYLVKRTGEKVFLECVQDMDHENMFWYRQDPGLGLRLIYFSYDVKMKEKGDIPEGYSVSREKKERFSLILESASTNQTSMYLCASSPPGHLLSSGNTIYFGEGSWLTVV.

Remarks on this clone: Compared with germline, one end of the junction differs, possibly owing to a read error. The rearrangement links TRBV10-3 to TRBJ1-1, with TRBD1 identical over 7 bases. The CDR3 has 13 residues. The germline V gene has CDR1 ENHRY and CDR2 SYGVKD. The CDR3 loop is CAITEGADTEAFF. The CDR3 DNA reads TGTGCCATCACTGAGGGGGCGGACACTGAAGCTTTCTTT.

The chain employs TRBV29-1 and TRBJ1-3, with D possibly being TRBD1 (6 bases). The CDR3 runs to 14 residues. V lost 3 bases and J 3 bases, leaving 12 bases between the germline ends. CDR1 and CDR2 (germline): SQVTM, ANQGSEA. The CDR3 sequence: CSVDGGSGGNTIYF. Written as DNA, the CDR3 is TGCAGCGTTGATGGGGGCTCCGGTGGAAACACCATATATTTT.